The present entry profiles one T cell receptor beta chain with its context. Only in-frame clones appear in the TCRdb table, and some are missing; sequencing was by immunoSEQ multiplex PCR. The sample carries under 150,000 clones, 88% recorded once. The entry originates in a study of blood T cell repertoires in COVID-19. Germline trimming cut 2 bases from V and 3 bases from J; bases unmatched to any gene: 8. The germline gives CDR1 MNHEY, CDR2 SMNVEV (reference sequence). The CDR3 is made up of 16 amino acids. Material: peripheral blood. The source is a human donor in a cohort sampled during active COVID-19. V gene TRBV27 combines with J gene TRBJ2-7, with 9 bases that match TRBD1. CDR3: CASSLIVGQGIYEQYF. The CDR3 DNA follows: TGTGCCAGCAGTTTAATTGTGGGACAGGGTATCTACGAGCAGTACTTC.